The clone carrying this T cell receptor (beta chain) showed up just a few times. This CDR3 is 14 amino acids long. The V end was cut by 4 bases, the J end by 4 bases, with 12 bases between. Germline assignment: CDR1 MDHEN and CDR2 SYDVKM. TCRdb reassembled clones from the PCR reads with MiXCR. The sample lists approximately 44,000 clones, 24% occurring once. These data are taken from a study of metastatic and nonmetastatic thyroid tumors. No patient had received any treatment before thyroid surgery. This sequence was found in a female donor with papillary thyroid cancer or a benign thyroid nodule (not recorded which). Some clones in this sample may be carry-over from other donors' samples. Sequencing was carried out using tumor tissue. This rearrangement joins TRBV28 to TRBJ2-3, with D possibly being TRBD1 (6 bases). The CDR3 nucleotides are TGTGCCAGCAGTTCTCAGCCAGGGGCAGATACGCAGTATTTT. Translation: CASSSQPGADTQYF.